The 27 T cell receptor beta chains below all came from one sample that was sequenced in a study of Ad26.COV2.S vaccination and SARS-CoV-2 variants. Clones were sequenced by immunoSEQ multiplex PCR, and TCRdb holds only the in-frame ones, with some missing. The data contain about 320,000 clones, 70% to 90% of them seen just once; the ten biggest clones take up 2% to 2.5%. The treatment was: around 19 received Ad26.COV2.S at low or high dose, single or two shots; about five received placebo; per-sample allocation not given. Sample collection was performed on day 63 after the first vaccine or placebo injection. The sequences come from peripheral blood, collected in a trial of Ad26.COV2.S vaccine versus placebo. The receptors derive from a person aged 18-65 years who received the Ad26.COV2.S COVID-19 vaccine or a placebo.

V usage is TRBV7-2 and J usage is TRBJ2-4; 10 bases agree with TRBD2. Trimming took 2 bases from V and 7 from J; bases not matched to a gene: 8. The CDR3 has 16 amino acids. Germline CDR1 is SGHTA and CDR2 is FQGNSA. Here the CDR3 DNA reads TGTGCCAGCAGCTTAAATAGCGGGGGGACGGGTAACATTCAGTACTTC. Its translation: CASSLNSGGTGNIQYF.

The chain has TRBV4-2 and TRBJ2-3, with no clear D. This CDR3 spans 17 amino acids. Germline V gene sequence: CDR1 LGHNA, CDR2 YNFKEQ. V gave up 0 bases and J gave up 6 bases, with 19 bases separating them. Written as DNA, the CDR3 is TGTGCCAGCAGCCAAGAAGCCCGTCAGACCAATTTCGATACGCAGTATTTT. Amino acid sequence: CASSQEARQTNFDTQYF.

The chain carries TRBV12-3 or TRBV12-4 and TRBJ1-2; D remains ambiguous. The length of the CDR3 is 13 residues. Trimming pared 7 bases from V and 7 bases from J, leaving 16 bases between. The CDR3, as DNA: TGTGCCAGCACTACCTCGCACAGCCCTGGCTACACCTTC. It yields the protein CASTTSHSPGYTF.

The V gene is TRBV4-1, the J gene TRBJ1-5; TRBD1 agrees at 8 bases. The CDR3 has 15 residues. CDR1 MGHRA and CDR2 YSYEKL come from the germline V gene. V lost 5 bases, J lost 6 bases, and 9 bases stayed unmatched. The CDR3 region is CASSTHRGATQPQHF. CDR3 in DNA: TGCGCCAGCAGCACTCACAGGGGGGCCACTCAGCCCCAGCATTTT.

V is TRBV15 and J is TRBJ2-4; TRBD1 aligns across 7 bases. Germline values: CDR1 LNHNV, CDR2 YYDKDF (reference sequence). The CDR3 length is 17 residues. The junction had 9 bases not matched to a gene; V was cut back by 3 bases and J by 1 base. The CDR3 reads CATSSPRGLTAKNIQYF. Written as DNA, the CDR3 is TGTGCCACCAGCAGTCCCAGGGGGTTGACGGCCAAAAACATTCAGTACTTC.

V is TRBV28 and J is TRBJ1-5; no definite D call. CDR1 and CDR2 from the germline V gene are MDHEN and SYDVKM. Trimming shortened V by 5 bases and J by 7 bases, and 6 bases separated the two germline ends. The length of the CDR3 is 11 residues. CDR3 loop: CASSVNQPQHF. In DNA form, the CDR3 reads TGTGCCAGCAGTGTTAACCAGCCCCAGCATTTT.

This clone has a handful of counts. This rearrangement joins TRBV18 to TRBJ1-1, with D hard to call. From germline, CDR1 is KGHSH and CDR2 LQKENI. Trimming left V 5 bases short and J 3 bases short, with 4 bases between. This CDR3 comprises 11 residues. The CDR3 reads CASSGDTEAFF. The CDR3 DNA sequence: TGTGCCAGCTCAGGGGACACTGAAGCTTTCTTT.

The chain has TRBV29-1 and TRBJ2-5; TRBD2 might be the D (6 bases). This CDR3 contains 12 residues. The germline V and J ends were trimmed by 7 bases and 9 bases, with 18 bases remaining between them. From germline, CDR1 is SQVTM and CDR2 ANQGSEA. DNA for the CDR3: TGCAGCGGGACACCGGGGGTCGGGGCCCAGTACTTC. Translation gives CSGTPGVGAQYF.

The rearrangement links TRBV2 to TRBJ2-3; 7 bases match TRBD2. From germline, CDR1 is SNHLY and CDR2 FYNNEI. This CDR3 comprises 17 residues. Unmatched junction bases numbered 14, after V lost 5 bases and J lost 3 bases. The DNA of the CDR3 is TGTGCCAGCAGTCCCATTCTACTAGCGTTTAGGACAGATACGCAGTATTTT. Translation: CASSPILLAFRTDTQYF.

V is TRBV7-2 and J is TRBJ2-7; 10 bases map to TRBD1. This CDR3 comprises 14 residues. Germline loops: CDR1 SGHTA, CDR2 FQGNSA. The V segment lost 4 bases and the J segment 5 bases; nucleotides outside the gene matches: 5. CDR3 residues: CASSSGQGSNEQYF. The CDR3 DNA is TGTGCCAGCAGCTCGGGACAGGGGAGCAACGAGCAGTACTTC.

This rearrangement joins TRBV18 to TRBJ1-6; 7 nucleotides line up with TRBD1. V was pared by 1 base and J by 5 bases, with 2 bases of the junction left unmatched. The CDR3 has 15 amino acids. Germline assignment: CDR1 KGHSH and CDR2 LQKENI. In DNA, the CDR3 is TGTGCCAGCTCACCACAGACAGGGCATAATTCACCCCTCCACTTT. Translation: CASSPQTGHNSPLHF.

This rearrangement joins TRBV19 to TRBJ1-5; D unresolved. Trimming removed 2 bases from V and 1 base from J, with 6 bases in between. Germline V gene data show CDR1 as LNHDA and CDR2 as SQIVND (reference sequence). The CDR3 extends over 14 amino acids. The CDR3 loop reads CASSIKISNQPQHF. The CDR3 nucleotides are TGTGCCAGTAGTATAAAGATAAGCAATCAGCCCCAGCATTTT.

The table lists this clone with a count of one. The chain recombines TRBV19 with TRBJ1-1; TRBD1 matches 8 bases. V dropped 8 bases and J dropped 0; count of bases not matched to a gene: 8. The CDR3 is made up of 15 amino acids. Germline-derived CDR1 and CDR2 are LNHDA and SQIVND (reference sequence). The CDR3 protein is CASPRQGSMNTEAFF. In nucleotides, the CDR3 is TGTGCCAGTCCCCGACAGGGGTCAATGAACACTGAAGCTTTCTTT.

The chain has TRBV4-1 and TRBJ1-1; 9 bases are a match to TRBD1. The V segment lost 6 bases and the J segment 4 bases; nucleotides outside the gene matches: 3. The CDR3 totals 13 residues. Per germline, CDR1 MGHRA and CDR2 YSYEKL. CDR3 bases: TGCGCCAGCAGGCAGGGACAGGGCACTGAAGCTTTCTTT. This gives the protein CASRQGQGTEAFF.

The J gene is TRBJ1-1, the V gene TRBV5-1; 10 bases map to TRBD1. V dropped 0 bases and J dropped 2; count of bases not matched to a gene: 4. Germline V gene data show CDR1 as SGHRS and CDR2 as YFSETQ. CDR3 length: 16 residues. The CDR3, as DNA: TGCGCCAGCAGCTTGGCCGGGACAGGGGAAAACACTGAAGCTTTCTTT. It translates to CASSLAGTGENTEAFF. The entire variable domain, with the rest obtained from reference TRBV5-1 and TRBJ1-1, is as follows: KAGVTQTPRYLIKTRGQQVTLSCSPISGHRSVSWYQQTPGQGLQFLFEYFSETQRNKGNFPGRFSGRQFSNSRSEMNVSTLELGDSALYLCASSLAGTGENTEAFFGQGTRLTVV.

V gene TRBV5-1 combines with J gene TRBJ1-3; no firm D call. This CDR3 spans 14 amino acids. CDR1 SGHRS and CDR2 YFSETQ come from the germline V gene. V shed 4 bases and J shed 1 base, with 9 bases lying between them. CDR3 DNA sequence: TGCGCCAGCAGCCCTGACACTTCTGGAAACACCATATATTTT. Translated, it gives CASSPDTSGNTIYF.

The gene calls are TRBV14 and TRBJ2-2; 8 bases are shared with TRBD1. The CDR3 runs to 17 residues. The V gene end was trimmed by 3 bases and the J gene end by 5 bases; junction bases not matched to a gene: 11. Per the germline V gene, CDR1 is SGHDN and CDR2 is FVKESK. The CDR3 loop is CASSHSPGRGRTGELFF. The CDR3 DNA sequence: TGTGCCAGCAGCCACTCCCCCGGCAGGGGGCGGACCGGGGAGCTGTTTTTT.

The chain joins TRBV6-1 to TRBJ1-2; 9 bases agree with TRBD1. Germline V gene lookup returns CDR1 MNHNS and CDR2 SASEGT. V lost 1 base and J lost 6; bases outside the gene matches: 6. The CDR3 sequence is 15 residues long. CDR3: CASSEVGDRADGYTF. CDR3 in DNA: TGTGCCAGCAGTGAAGTAGGGGACAGGGCTGATGGCTACACCTTC.

This sequence joins TRBV11-2 and TRBJ2-1; D might be TRBD2 (6 bases). This CDR3 has 15 residues. CDR1 and CDR2 (germline): SGHAT, FQNNGV. Trimming stripped 1 base from V and 3 bases from J, with 10 bases between. As DNA, the CDR3 is TGTGCCAGCAGCTTAGTGGGGGGACTCTACAATGAGCAGTTCTTC. Protein sequence: CASSLVGGLYNEQFF.

This clone was seen only a few times. The CDR3: CASSLDLAANGETQYF. CDR3 bases: TGTGCCAGCAGCTTGGATCTAGCGGCAAACGGAGAGACCCAGTACTTC. The rearrangement links TRBV7-9 to TRBJ2-5; 7 positions match TRBD2. Germline V CDR1 and CDR2: SEHNR, FQNEAQ (reference sequence). The CDR3 loop spans 16 amino acids. J gave up 4 bases and V 3 bases, and 11 bases lay outside the gene matches.

J is TRBJ1-1 and V is TRBV5-1, with 10 bases that match TRBD1. The CDR3 extends over 15 amino acids. V shed 6 bases and J 4 bases; nucleotides not matched to a gene: 9. Germline V lookup: CDR1 SGHRS, CDR2 YFSETQ. CDR3 nucleotides: TGCGCCAGCACCGGACAGGGGGTTGGTGGCACTGAAGCTTTCTTT. Residues: CASTGQGVGGTEAFF.

The chain uses TRBV7-6 and TRBJ2-2; a weak D match, TRBD1 (5 bases). This CDR3 region has 14 residues. V lost 1 base and J 5 bases, leaving 8 bases between the germline ends. From germline, CDR1 is SGHVS and CDR2 FNYEAQ. This CDR3 reads CASSLEAGTGELFF. The DNA of the CDR3 is TGTGCCAGCAGCTTAGAAGCAGGGACCGGGGAGCTGTTTTTT.

With regard to this clone: Other DNA sequences in this specimen translate into the identical CDR3. The rearrangement links TRBV12-3 or TRBV12-4 to TRBJ1-2; D is uncertain. The germline V and J ends were trimmed by 3 bases and 8 bases, with 7 bases remaining between them. This CDR3 spans 11 amino acids. This CDR3 reads CASSLGSGYTF. The DNA of the CDR3 is TGTGCCAGCAGTTTGGGTAGCGGCTACACCTTC.

Only one count was recorded for this clone. The rearrangement links TRBV6-5 to TRBJ2-1, with D perhaps matching TRBD1 (6 bases). CDR1 is MNHEY and CDR2 is SVGAGI in the germline V gene. Trimming stripped 5 bases from V and 5 bases from J, with 13 bases between. The CDR3 covers 14 residues. The CDR3 coding sequence is TGTGCCAGCAGTACCCGGACAGCCAACAATGAGCAGTTCTTC. The encoded protein is CASSTRTANNEQFF.

The chain carries TRBV19 and TRBJ2-3; 9 bases are a match to TRBD1. From germline, CDR1 is LNHDA and CDR2 SQIVND (reference sequence). The CDR3 totals 16 residues. V dropped 4 bases and J dropped 1; count of bases not matched to a gene: 6. CDR3 sequence reads: CASSRGQGRGTDTQYF. The CDR3 bases are TGTGCCAGTAGTAGAGGACAGGGGAGGGGCACAGATACGCAGTATTTT. The variable domain in full, with the rest retrieved from reference TRBV19 and TRBJ2-3, is DGGITQSPKYLFRKEGQNVTLSCEQNLNHDAMYWYRQDPGQGLRLIYYSQIVNDFQKGDIAEGYSVSREKKESFPLTVTSAQKNPTAFYLCASSRGQGRGTDTQYFGPGTRLTVL.

The chain couples TRBV12-3 or TRBV12-4 to TRBJ1-3; the D gene is possibly TRBD1 (6 bases). Deletions cut 7 bases from V and 0 bases from J, with 7 bases between. The CDR3 sequence is 13 residues long. The CDR3 spells CASKGDSGNTIYF. The DNA for the CDR3 is TGTGCCAGCAAGGGGGACTCTGGAAACACCATATATTTT.

The chain recombines TRBV11-2 with TRBJ1-4; D not certain. V was cut by 0 bases and J by 10 bases, with 9 bases left in between. The CDR3 has 13 residues. Per the germline V gene, CDR1 is SGHAT and CDR2 is FQNNGV. CDR3 protein: CASSLDNVAKLFF. The CDR3 region has the DNA TGTGCCAGCAGCTTAGATAACGTTGCAAAACTGTTTTTT.